The sequence of this T cell receptor (beta chain) was determined in a study of CD8+ T cells in alopecia areata. Notes on the study in general: Lesional scalp, notably in alopecia totalis/universalis, had clonality above that of normal scalp.

For this clone: Antigen specificity is unknown.

Starting from PBMCs, sorting isolated CD4+ and CD8+ T cells. Extracted from the samples, RNA was reverse transcribed into cDNA to serve as the sequencing template. Sequencing was performed with immunoSEQ multiplex PCR; in TCRdb, only in-frame clones are kept and a portion is missing. The profile shows approximately 98,000 clones, roughly 60% of them singletons. Germline V CDR1 and CDR2: PRHDT, FYEKMQ (reference sequence). The CDR3 spans 14 residues. J was trimmed by 4 bases and V by 0 bases; bases with no gene match: 1. The V gene is TRBV13, the J gene TRBJ2-7; 9 positions match TRBD1. This clonotype originated in a human donor in good health. Sequenced sample: CD8+ T cells sorted from blood. The CDR3 is CASSLGQGAYEQYF. As DNA, the CDR3 is TGTGCCAGCAGCTTAGGACAGGGGGCTTACGAGCAGTACTTC.